These T cell receptor beta chains were read from a single sample in a study of T-cell memory formation after mild COVID-19. TCRdb re-called the 5' RACE reads with MiXCR, one entry per CDR3 protein. The sample includes around 300,000 distinct CDR3 sequences, roughly an eighth seen only once; the top ten take 20% to 25%. Sequencing was done on a sample of PBMCs or a T cell subset sorted from them (not recorded which). Source of these receptors: a man aged 18 to 30 who had mild COVID-19 (a few samples of this study predate the infection). Cell type and time point are not known. The CDR3 runs from the conserved cysteine through the conserved F or W. A D gene is named only where the DNA matches it firmly. Clone size is not always given. Where it is, it says once, few, many or a class for expanded clones.

abundance: few
v_gene: TRBV7-2
d_gene: .
j_gene: TRBJ1-1
CDR3aa: CASSLDRRGNTEAFF
CDR3nt: TGTGCCAGCAGCTTAGATCGCAGGGGGAACACTGAAGCTTTCTTT

abundance: few
v_gene: TRBV6-5
d_gene: TRBD1
j_gene: TRBJ1-1
CDR3aa: CASRQGQGRAEAFF
CDR3nt: TGTGCCAGCAGACAGGGACAGGGTCGGGCTGAAGCTTTCTTT

abundance: .
v_gene: TRBV28
d_gene: .
j_gene: TRBJ2-7
CDR3aa: CASSPPAAQAPYF
CDR3nt: TGTGCCAGCAGTCCTCCCGCAGCTCAAGCTCCGTACTTC

abundance: .
v_gene: TRBV7-8
d_gene: TRBD2
j_gene: TRBJ2-5
CDR3aa: CASSLVITSGGRETQYF
CDR3nt: TGTGCCAGCAGCTTAGTCATAACTAGCGGGGGTAGGGAGACCCAGTACTTC

abundance: few
v_gene: TRBV27
d_gene: .
j_gene: TRBJ2-7
CDR3aa: CASSPYGQGSGEQYF
CDR3nt: TGTGCCAGCAGTCCCTATGGACAAGGATCGGGCGAGCAGTACTTC

abundance: .
v_gene: TRBV4-2
d_gene: TRBD1
j_gene: TRBJ2-2
CDR3aa: CASRTDREHTGELFF
CDR3nt: TGTGCCAGCAGGACCGACAGGGAGCACACCGGGGAGCTGTTTTTT

abundance: .
v_gene: TRBV18
d_gene: .
j_gene: TRBJ2-2
CDR3aa: CASSPPRGSRELFF
CDR3nt: TGTGCCAGCTCACCACCGAGGGGGTCCCGGGAGCTGTTTTTT

abundance: few
v_gene: TRBV6-2/TRBV6-3
d_gene: TRBD2
j_gene: TRBJ2-1
CDR3aa: CASSYSGLAGLLDNEQFF
CDR3nt: TGTGCCAGCAGTTACTCGGGGCTAGCGGGTCTCCTCGACAATGAGCAGTTCTTC

abundance: few
v_gene: TRBV5-6
d_gene: TRBD1
j_gene: TRBJ2-2
CDR3aa: CASTALPGTGNTGELFF
CDR3nt: TGTGCCAGCACGGCACTACCAGGGACAGGGAACACCGGGGAGCTGTTTTTT

abundance: few
v_gene: TRBV5-1
d_gene: TRBD1
j_gene: TRBJ1-2
CDR3aa: CASSQQGANYGYTF
CDR3nt: TGCGCCAGCAGCCAACAGGGGGCTAACTATGGCTACACCTTC

abundance: .
v_gene: TRBV6-1
d_gene: .
j_gene: TRBJ1-6
CDR3aa: CASSDMAGTGNSPLHF
CDR3nt: TGTGCCAGCAGTGATATGGCCGGGACGGGCAATTCACCCCTCCACTTT

abundance: few
v_gene: TRBV20-1
d_gene: TRBD2
j_gene: TRBJ2-1
CDR3aa: CSANRLAGANEQFF
CDR3nt: TGCAGTGCTAACCGACTAGCGGGGGCCAATGAGCAGTTCTTC

abundance: .
v_gene: TRBV20-1
d_gene: TRBD1
j_gene: TRBJ1-2
CDR3aa: CSARTRDRGYHGYTF
CDR3nt: TGCAGTGCTAGAACGCGGGACAGGGGATACCATGGCTACACCTTC

abundance: .
v_gene: TRBV29-1
d_gene: .
j_gene: TRBJ2-5
CDR3aa: CSVEATGFQETQYF
CDR3nt: TGCAGCGTTGAGGCAACAGGGTTTCAGGAGACCCAGTACTTC

abundance: .
v_gene: TRBV12-3/TRBV12-4
d_gene: TRBD2
j_gene: TRBJ2-2
CDR3aa: CASSIRLAGTGELFF
CDR3nt: TGTGCCAGCAGTATCCGACTAGCGGGCACCGGGGAGCTGTTTTTT

abundance: .
v_gene: TRBV5-1
d_gene: .
j_gene: TRBJ2-2
CDR3aa: CASSGEPNTGELFF
CDR3nt: TGCGCCAGCAGCGGGGAACCGAACACCGGGGAGCTGTTTTTT

abundance: .
v_gene: TRBV10-3
d_gene: .
j_gene: TRBJ1-1
CDR3aa: CAISLQNTEAFF
CDR3nt: TGTGCCATCAGTCTCCAGAACACTGAAGCTTTCTTT

abundance: .
v_gene: TRBV9
d_gene: TRBD2
j_gene: TRBJ2-1
CDR3aa: CASSTRLAGLEIEQFF
CDR3nt: TGTGCCAGCAGCACCCGACTAGCGGGGCTTGAGATTGAGCAGTTCTTC

abundance: few
v_gene: TRBV6-2/TRBV6-3
d_gene: .
j_gene: TRBJ2-1
CDR3aa: CASRGGLGPNEQFF
CDR3nt: TGTGCCAGCAGAGGGGGGCTTGGTCCCAATGAGCAGTTCTTC

abundance: few
v_gene: TRBV5-1
d_gene: TRBD2
j_gene: TRBJ2-3
CDR3aa: CASSLAKLAGGTDTQYF
CDR3nt: TGCGCCAGCAGCTTGGCCAAGCTAGCGGGGGGTACAGATACGCAGTATTTT

abundance: few
v_gene: TRBV5-4
d_gene: .
j_gene: TRBJ1-1
CDR3aa: CASSPSRVNTEAFF
CDR3nt: TGTGCCAGCAGTCCTTCGCGGGTGAACACTGAAGCTTTCTTT

abundance: few
v_gene: TRBV3-1
d_gene: .
j_gene: TRBJ1-6
CDR3aa: CASSQSGDNSPLHF
CDR3nt: TGTGCCAGCAGCCAATCGGGAGATAATTCACCCCTCCACTTT

abundance: many
v_gene: TRBV7-9
d_gene: .
j_gene: TRBJ2-5
CDR3aa: CASEGGGQETQYF
CDR3nt: TGTGCCAGCGAAGGGGGGGGTCAAGAGACCCAGTACTTC

abundance: few
v_gene: TRBV6-5
d_gene: .
j_gene: TRBJ1-2
CDR3aa: CASSYSSGANYGYTF
CDR3nt: TGTGCCAGCAGTTACTCCTCGGGGGCGAACTATGGCTACACCTTC

abundance: few
v_gene: TRBV7-8
d_gene: .
j_gene: TRBJ1-1
CDR3aa: CASSLVLSRETEAFF
CDR3nt: TGTGCCAGCAGCTTAGTCTTGAGCAGGGAGACTGAAGCTTTCTTT

abundance: .
v_gene: TRBV6-6
d_gene: .
j_gene: TRBJ2-2
CDR3aa: CASSYGPGELFF
CDR3nt: TGTGCCAGCAGTTACGGACCCGGGGAGCTGTTTTTT

abundance: few
v_gene: TRBV7-9
d_gene: TRBD1
j_gene: TRBJ2-1
CDR3aa: CASSLTGVSYNEQFF
CDR3nt: TGTGCCAGCAGCTTGACAGGGGTCTCCTACAATGAGCAGTTCTTC

abundance: few
v_gene: TRBV6-1
d_gene: .
j_gene: TRBJ2-1
CDR3aa: CASIDGSSYNEQFF
CDR3nt: TGTGCCAGCATAGACGGGAGCTCCTACAATGAGCAGTTCTTC

abundance: .
v_gene: TRBV4-1
d_gene: .
j_gene: TRBJ1-2
CDR3aa: CASSHASGFYGYTF
CDR3nt: TGCGCCAGCAGCCACGCTTCAGGGTTCTATGGCTACACCTTC

abundance: .
v_gene: TRBV12-3/TRBV12-4
d_gene: .
j_gene: TRBJ1-1
CDR3aa: CASSQGRKNTEAFF
CDR3nt: TGTGCCAGCAGCCAAGGACGGAAGAACACTGAAGCTTTCTTT

abundance: few
v_gene: TRBV4-2
d_gene: .
j_gene: TRBJ2-5
CDR3aa: CASSQDLDSGKETQYF
CDR3nt: TGTGCCAGCAGCCAAGATCTCGATTCGGGGAAAGAGACCCAGTACTTC

abundance: .
v_gene: TRBV10-3
d_gene: TRBD2
j_gene: TRBJ2-3
CDR3aa: CAISDGGGGALDTQYF
CDR3nt: TGTGCCATCAGCGACGGCGGCGGGGGGGCCCTGGATACGCAGTATTTT

abundance: few
v_gene: TRBV20-1
d_gene: .
j_gene: TRBJ2-3
CDR3aa: CSASTPWDTQYF
CDR3nt: TGCAGTGCTAGTACCCCTTGGGATACGCAGTATTTT

abundance: .
v_gene: TRBV5-1
d_gene: .
j_gene: TRBJ1-1
CDR3aa: CASSQTMNTEAFF
CDR3nt: TGCGCCAGCAGCCAGACGATGAACACTGAAGCTTTCTTT

abundance: many
v_gene: TRBV5-1
d_gene: .
j_gene: TRBJ2-2
CDR3aa: CASSLESRDTGELFF
CDR3nt: TGCGCCAGCAGCTTGGAGTCCAGGGACACCGGGGAGCTGTTTTTT

abundance: .
v_gene: TRBV27
d_gene: .
j_gene: TRBJ2-3
CDR3aa: CASSLSSGNAFTDTQYF
CDR3nt: TGTGCCAGCAGTTTATCTTCGGGCAACGCTTTCACAGATACGCAGTATTTT